The rows below give T cell receptor beta chains drawn from one sample of a study of cytomegalovirus exposure and HLA in healthy donors. This table comes from immunoSEQ multiplex PCR, and its TCRdb copy is limited to in-frame clones, with some not included. Of about 160,000 clones in the sample, 89% were seen once. Sequenced: PBMCs. Receptors were obtained from a woman aged 18-29 years in good health and CMV-seropositive. The CDR3 runs from the conserved cysteine through the conserved F or W. Each record gives: J gene, clone size, D gene, V gene, CDR3 protein, CDR3 DNA. The D gene is left open where the match is weak. Not every row has a clone size; where given, it reads once, few, many or a size class.

TRBJ2-2	NA	TRBD2	TRBV6-6	CASTGLAGVGTGELFF	TGTGCCAGCACCGGACTAGCGGGAGTAGGAACCGGGGAGCTGTTTTTT
TRBJ1-2	NA	NA	TRBV18	CASSPDRLIAGYTF	TGTGCCAGCTCCCCCGACAGGTTGATTGCGGGCTACACCTTC
TRBJ2-2	once	TRBD2	TRBV9	CASNEGLAGGYTGELFF	TGTGCCAGCAACGAAGGACTAGCGGGAGGTTACACCGGGGAGCTGTTTTTT
TRBJ2-5	NA	NA	TRBV2	CASSEGLGEETQYF	TGTGCCAGCAGTGAAGGACTAGGGGAAGAGACCCAGTACTTC
TRBJ1-1	NA	NA	TRBV5-5	CASSRGLQNTEAFF	TGTGCCAGCAGCAGGGGACTTCAGAACACTGAAGCTTTCTTT
TRBJ1-5	NA	NA	TRBV4-2	CASSQEFGHFNQPQHF	TGTGCCAGCAGCCAAGAATTTGGACACTTCAATCAGCCCCAGCATTTT
TRBJ1-2	NA	NA	TRBV2	CASRSWRGGNYGYTF	TGTGCCAGCAGATCCTGGCGGGGTGGTAACTATGGCTACACCTTC
TRBJ2-1	NA	NA	TRBV10-3	CASFGEEQFF	TGTGCCAGTTTTGGGGAGGAGCAGTTCTTC
TRBJ1-1	NA	NA	TRBV11-2	CASSLSPTGKNTEAFF	TGTGCCAGCAGCTTAAGCCCGACAGGAAAGAACACTGAAGCTTTCTTT
TRBJ2-5	NA	NA	TRBV27	CASSLSRVGGRRRETQYF	TGTGCCAGCAGTTTATCGAGGGTTGGAGGGAGGAGGAGAGAGACCCAGTACTTC
TRBJ2-5	NA	TRBD1	TRBV19	CASRGAGGPGTQYF	TGTGCCAGTAGGGGTGCAGGGGGCCCAGGGACCCAGTACTTC
TRBJ1-2	NA	TRBD1	TRBV19	CASSITGGSYGYTF	TGTGCCAGTAGTATAACAGGGGGCTCCTATGGCTACACCTTC
TRBJ2-7	NA	NA	TRBV5-1	CASSLGQSSYEQYF	TGCGCCAGCAGCTTAGGACAGTCATCCTACGAGCAGTACTTC
TRBJ2-3	NA	NA	TRBV6-1	CASSEPTGTDTQYF	TGTGCCAGCAGTGAACCGACTGGTACAGATACGCAGTATTTT
TRBJ1-2	NA	NA	TRBV19	CASRSGGYGYTF	TGTGCCAGTAGATCAGGAGGGTATGGCTACACCTTC
TRBJ2-1	NA	TRBD2	TRBV25-1	CASSRLAGGFGEQFF	TGTGCCAGCAGCAGACTAGCGGGAGGGTTCGGGGAGCAGTTCTTC
TRBJ2-3	NA	TRBD1	TRBV5-1	CASRTGETDTQYF	TGCGCCAGTCGGACAGGGGAAACAGATACGCAGTATTTT
TRBJ2-7	NA	NA	TRBV11-3	CASSPRGPYSYEQYF	TGTGCCAGCAGCCCTCGCGGGCCTTACTCCTACGAGCAGTACTTC
TRBJ2-6	NA	NA	TRBV2	CASSRTILFTGANVLTF	TGTGCCAGCAGTAGGACAATACTCTTTACTGGGGCCAACGTCCTGACTTTC
TRBJ2-2	NA	NA	TRBV6-1	CASRRSEDTGELFF	TGTGCCAGCAGGAGGAGTGAGGACACCGGGGAGCTGTTTTTT
TRBJ2-2	NA	TRBD2	TRBV10-2	CASTRTSGGTGELFF	TGCGCCAGCACCAGGACTAGCGGGGGCACCGGGGAGCTGTTTTTT
TRBJ2-2	many	TRBD2	TRBV6-4	CASSPGTSGTGELFF	TGTGCCAGCAGCCCCGGGACTAGCGGCACCGGGGAGCTGTTTTTT
TRBJ2-7	once	TRBD2	TRBV27	CASAGAGRGPYEQYF	TGTGCCAGCGCTGGAGCGGGAAGAGGCCCCTACGAGCAGTACTTC
TRBJ1-1	NA	NA	TRBV7-3	CASSRSGGTQAFF	TGTGCCAGCAGTCGATCCGGGGGGACCCAAGCTTTCTTT
TRBJ1-5	NA	TRBD1	TRBV7-2	CASSPNTGAGNQPQHF	TGTGCCAGCAGCCCAAATACAGGGGCAGGCAATCAGCCCCAGCATTTT
TRBJ1-1	NA	NA	TRBV11-3	CASSSAGTVNTEAFF	TGTGCCAGCAGCTCGGCGGGGACGGTGAACACTGAAGCTTTCTTT
TRBJ1-2	NA	NA	TRBV28	CASSLLEYGYTF	TGTGCCAGCAGTTTATTGGAGTATGGCTACACCTTC
TRBJ2-1	NA	NA	TRBV19	CASSIGSPNSYNEQFF	TGTGCCAGTAGTATCGGGAGTCCCAACTCCTACAATGAGCAGTTCTTC
TRBJ1-2	NA	TRBD1	TRBV5-1	CASSRSFRGRYGYTF	TGCGCCAGCAGCCGCTCGTTCAGGGGGAGGTATGGCTACACCTTC
TRBJ2-3	NA	TRBD2	TRBV7-2	CASSFREGDTQYF	TGTGCCAGCAGCTTCAGGGAGGGGGATACGCAGTATTTT
TRBJ2-2	once	NA	TRBV19	CATSAGAGGELFF	TGTGCCACCTCGGCGGGGGCCGGCGGGGAGCTGTTTTTT
TRBJ2-4	NA	NA	TRBV28	CASMGSGAKEKNIQYF	TGTGCCAGCATGGGGTCAGGGGCGAAGGAAAAAAACATTCAGTACTTC
TRBJ2-3	NA	TRBD2	TRBV2	CASSYFRLAGGPKDTQYF	TGTGCCAGCAGTTATTTTAGGCTAGCGGGAGGGCCTAAAGATACGCAGTATTTT
TRBJ1-1	NA	TRBD1	TRBV6-1	CASSGDRVNTEAFF	TGTGCCAGCAGTGGAGACAGGGTGAACACTGAAGCTTTCTTT
TRBJ1-1	NA	NA	TRBV6-4	CASSEGRQTEAFF	TGTGCCAGCAGTGAAGGGAGACAAACTGAAGCTTTCTTT
TRBJ2-2	NA	NA	TRBV5-6	CASSLVGSGSFF	NA
TRBJ2-7	once	TRBD1	TRBV5-1	CASSLTGDFYEQYF	TGCGCCAGCAGCTTGACAGGGGATTTCTACGAGCAGTACTTC
TRBJ2-1	NA	NA	TRBV14	CASSQVNYRGQFF	TGTGCCAGCAGCCAAGTTAACTACCGCGGGCAGTTCTTC
TRBJ2-2	NA	TRBD2	TRBV2	CASRKTSGSDTGELFF	TGTGCCAGCAGAAAGACTAGCGGCTCGGACACCGGGGAGCTGTTTTTT
TRBJ2-1	NA	NA	TRBV5-1	CASSTLQNNEQFF	TGCGCCAGCAGTACACTACAAAACAATGAGCAGTTCTTC
TRBJ1-5	NA	NA	TRBV6-1	CASSVTRGSGNQPQHF	TGTGCCAGCAGTGTGACCCGGGGGAGCGGCAATCAGCCCCAGCATTTT
TRBJ1-5	NA	TRBD1	TRBV4-1	CASSPGAGQNQPQHF	TGCGCCAGCAGCCCCGGGGCGGGACAGAATCAGCCCCAGCATTTT
TRBJ1-2	NA	NA	TRBV15	CATSREEMALYGYTF	TGTGCCACCAGCAGGGAGGAGATGGCCCTTTATGGCTACACCTTC
TRBJ2-7	NA	TRBD2	TRBV27	CASRYSGDPTYEQYF	TGTGCCAGCAGATATAGCGGGGACCCCACCTACGAGCAGTACTTC
TRBJ2-1	once	TRBD2	TRBV14	CASSPSGAGVGNEQFF	TGTGCCAGCAGCCCCTCCGGAGCGGGAGTAGGCAATGAGCAGTTCTTC
TRBJ2-1	NA	NA	TRBV27	CASSSLGANYNEQFF	TGTGCCAGCAGTTCCCTGGGAGCTAACTACAATGAGCAGTTCTTC
TRBJ1-5	once	NA	TRBV11-2	CASSSTSGRNQPQHF	TGTGCCAGCAGTTCTACCAGCGGTCGGAATCAGCCCCAGCATTTT
TRBJ1-3	NA	NA	TRBV29-1	CSAEKDYLGNTIYF	TGCAGCGCGGAAAAGGACTATCTTGGAAACACCATATATTTT
TRBJ2-1	NA	TRBD2	TRBV7-9	CASSLRLAANEQFF	TGTGCCAGCAGCTTAAGGCTAGCGGCCAATGAGCAGTTCTTC
TRBJ2-7	NA	TRBD2	TRBV12-5	CASGLGLAGGSEQYF	TGTGCTAGTGGTTTGGGACTAGCGGGAGGCAGCGAGCAGTACTTC
TRBJ2-7	NA	NA	TRBV11-2	CASSLTRRDSYEQYF	TGTGCCAGCAGCTTAACACGCAGGGATTCCTACGAGCAGTACTTC
TRBJ1-2	NA	NA	TRBV30	CAWSVHDGYTF	TGTGCCTGGAGTGTTCATGATGGCTACACCTTC
TRBJ2-2	NA	TRBD2	TRBV27	CASSTRLAANTGELFF	TGTGCCAGCAGTACTAGACTAGCGGCGAACACCGGGGAGCTGTTTTTT
TRBJ1-2	NA	NA	TRBV5-1	CASSLDETTGSYGYTF	TGCGCCAGCAGCTTGGATGAAACAACAGGGTCCTATGGCTACACCTTC
TRBJ2-3	NA	NA	TRBV7-8	CASSLGRLGASTDTQYF	TGTGCCAGCAGCTTAGGGAGACTGGGGGCCTCAACAGATACGCAGTATTTT